Given below is one T cell receptor (beta chain) in context. V dropped 10 bases and J dropped 5 bases, with 17 bases sitting between them. The length of the CDR3 is 13 residues. Assay used: immunoSEQ multiplex PCR; TCRdb lists only in-frame clones, some missing. The profile shows a few hundred thousand clones, 85% of them singletons. These data belong to a study of blood T cell repertoires in COVID-19. Sequencing was performed on peripheral blood. This chain joins TRBV12-3 or TRBV12-4 and TRBJ1-2; D unresolved. The clonotype comes from a woman between 18 and 29 years old with acute or convalescent COVID-19. CDR3 residues: CAIKSTQPYGYTF. The CDR3 nucleotides are TGTGCCATCAAGTCGACACAACCTTATGGCTACACCTTC.